This T cell receptor beta chain was captured in a study of shared clonotypes between healthy human individuals. About this clone itself: Antigen unknown.

V shed 2 bases and J 6 bases; nucleotides not matched to a gene: 7. Germline CDR1 MDHEN, CDR2 SYDVKM. The CDR3 loop spans 15 amino acids. Libraries were prepared by immunoSEQ multiplex PCR; TCRdb keeps only in-frame clonotypes and omits some of them. The top ten clones hold 1% to 1.5% of a sample with some 1,900,000 clones, approximately 94% of them seen once. General study findings and limits: Some naive CD4 clonotypes, roughly 4.5%, turned up in common across a handful of donors.

Cells designated naive CD8 were CD45RO-negative and were positively selected for CCR7, with terminally differentiated effector memory CD45RA+ cells excluded. V is TRBV28 and J is TRBJ2-7, with TRBD1 matching over 10 bases. Sequencing used naive CD8+ T cells sorted from blood. This receptor was obtained from a man aged 18 to 29 in good health. The DNA for the CDR3 is TGTGCCAGCAGTTTAATCGGGACAGGGGTAGGCGAGCAGTACTTC. Translating gives CASSLIGTGVGEQYF.